This T cell receptor beta chain was identified in a study of human T cells and chemical hapten exposure. TCRdb used MiXCR to reprocess the 5' RACE reads, holding one entry per CDR3 protein. The profile shows tens of thousands of distinct CDR3 sequences, more than 15% of them singletons. Unfractionated whole blood yielded total RNA. This clonotype was picked up a small number of times. Germline V gives CDR1 SGHDT, CDR2 YYEEEE. This CDR3 is built from 14 residues. V was trimmed by 5 bases and J by 2 bases, leaving 12 bases between them. This TCR was recovered from a female donor in good health. This chain links TRBV5-6 with TRBJ2-3; D not certain. The DNA for the CDR3 is TGTGCCAGCAGAGCCCCCGGTCCCACAGATACGCAGTATTTT. This translates into CASRAPGPTDTQYF.